Detailed here is one T cell receptor beta chain. The V gene's germline CDR1 is LNHDA and CDR2 SQIVND (reference sequence). The CDR3 has 14 residues. The V end was cut by 5 bases, the J end by 1 base, with 12 bases between. This sample is drawn from a study of blood T cell repertoires in COVID-19. On the study more broadly: From the United States, Italy and Spain came samples of acute and convalescent COVID-19. T cells, B-cell-depleted T cells, or PBMCs provided the cDNA or gDNA that served as material.

Original data processing: Estimation of nucleated cell counts relied on the amplification of reference gene primers. Clones were read by immunoSEQ multiplex PCR, and TCRdb kept only the in-frame ones, dropping some. V, J and clone size derive from that table, while D and trimming were established from the DNA sequence. Of 55,000 to 75,000 clones in the sample, around 88% were seen once. The chain couples TRBV19 to TRBJ2-7; D remains ambiguous. This receptor was taken from a human donor in a cohort sampled during active COVID-19. Sequenced sample: peripheral blood. The CDR3 region is CASSPSPTSYEQYF. In DNA form, the CDR3 reads TGTGCCAGTAGTCCGAGCCCCACGTCCTACGAGCAGTACTTC.